A single sample is the source of the 8 T cell receptor beta chains below, sequenced in a study of blood T cells in healthy people across ages (dated by TCRdb to about 2015). The method behind the library was 5' RACE. The sample was run on an Illumina HiSeq 2500. A second PCR of roughly 7 to 11 cycles was performed with a sample-barcoded 5' primer and a J-beta primer mix. TCRdb took the public reads, trimmed them with fastp at Q25, ran MiXCR for clone calling and kept in-frame beta chains. Records with the same CDR3 protein are collapsed into one entry carrying the most frequent genes and DNA. A total of fewer than 900,000 distinct CDR3 sequences appear in this sample, roughly 50% of them only once. Of the sample, around a third is held by the ten largest clones. The sequenced sample was blood. These receptor sequences come from a woman in her sixties in good health.

The genes are TRBV10-3 and TRBJ2-1, with TRBD2 matching 12 bases. The J call is uncertain, as TRBJ2-7 better fits the DNA end. CDR3 length: 18 residues. The V gene's germline CDR1 is ENHRY and CDR2 SYGVKD. CDR3 protein: CAISESTSGRSTYNEQYF. Written as DNA, the CDR3 is TGTGCCATCAGTGAGTCGACTAGCGGGAGAAGTACCTACAATGAGCAGTACTTC.

This clonotype came up many times. The V call is TRBV7-7, the J call TRBJ2-5; tentatively, D is TRBD2 (6 bases). The V end was cut by 4 bases, the J end by 2 bases, with 17 bases between. Germline V CDR1 and CDR2: SSHAT, FNYEAQ (reference sequence). The CDR3 contains 16 residues. CDR3 nucleotides: TGTGCCAGCAGCTCCGCGATTAGCGGCCCTCAAGAGACCCAGTACTTC. Translating gives CASSSAISGPQETQYF.

The chain employs TRBV7-8 and TRBJ1-4; a weak D match, TRBD1 (6 bases). The germline gives CDR1 SGHVS, CDR2 FQNEAQ. This CDR3 region has 14 residues. V lost 8 bases, J lost 6 bases, and 16 bases lay in between. The CDR3 coding sequence is TGTGCCAGCCGATACCGGGACACTCATGAAAAACTGTTTTTT. Translating it yields CASRYRDTHEKLFF.

This clonotype was detected many times. The chain carries TRBV5-1 and TRBJ1-2, with TRBD1 identical over 9 bases. The CDR3 totals 14 residues. J was trimmed by 8 bases and V by 2 bases; bases with no gene match: 7. The germline V gene has CDR1 SGHRS and CDR2 YFSETQ. The CDR3 spells CASSFQQGAGGYTF. CDR3 bases: TGCGCCAGCAGCTTCCAACAGGGGGCGGGCGGCTACACCTTC.

This clonotype was counted between two and nine times. The chain couples TRBV7-9 to TRBJ1-5; D gene unclear. The CDR3 is 13 amino acids. Trimming stripped 1 base from V and 5 bases from J, with 6 bases between. CDR1 SEHNR and CDR2 FQNEAQ come from the germline V gene (reference sequence). The CDR3: CASSLGGHQPQHF. In DNA form, the CDR3 reads TGTGCCAGCAGCTTAGGCGGACATCAGCCCCAGCATTTT.

A few counts support this clonotype. This chain uses TRBV27 with TRBJ2-1, with TRBD2 matching over 9 bases. The V and J ends lost 7 bases and 10 bases, in that order; junction bases with no gene match: 8. There are 13 residues in the CDR3. Germline CDR1 and CDR2: MNHEY and SMNVEV (reference sequence). The CDR3 sequence is CASTFESGREQFF. In DNA, the CDR3 is TGTGCCAGCACTTTCGAAAGCGGGAGGGAGCAGTTCTTC.

V and J are TRBV5-1 and TRBJ1-3; D perhaps matches TRBD1 (5 bases). The CDR3 consists of 14 residues. V lost 0 bases and J 4 bases, leaving 8 bases between the germline ends. Germline-derived CDR1 and CDR2 are SGHRS and YFSETQ. CDR3 in amino acids: CASSLAGLGNTIYF. CDR3 DNA sequence: TGCGCCAGCAGCTTGGCAGGGCTCGGAAACACCATATATTTT.

The J gene is TRBJ2-1, the V gene TRBV6-2 or TRBV6-3, with 7 positions matching TRBD2. The CDR3 contains 17 residues. The ends lost 2 bases at V and 1 base at J; junction bases unmatched: 8. The germline gives CDR1 MNHEY, CDR2 SVGEGT. The CDR3 reads CASSYGTISYSYNEQFF. DNA for the CDR3: TGTGCCAGCAGTTACGGGACTATCTCCTATTCCTACAATGAGCAGTTCTTC.